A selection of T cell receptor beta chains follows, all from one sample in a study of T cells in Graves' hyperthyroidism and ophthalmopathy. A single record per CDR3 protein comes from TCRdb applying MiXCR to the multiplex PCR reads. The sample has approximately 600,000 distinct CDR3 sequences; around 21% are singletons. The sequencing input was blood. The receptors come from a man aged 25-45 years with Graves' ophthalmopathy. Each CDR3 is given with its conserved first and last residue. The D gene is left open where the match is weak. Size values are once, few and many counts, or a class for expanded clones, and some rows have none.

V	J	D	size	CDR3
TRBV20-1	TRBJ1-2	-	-	CMVSGVSYTF
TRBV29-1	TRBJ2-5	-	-	CSVFPGTQETQYF
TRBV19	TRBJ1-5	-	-	CASSIDHRIINQPQHF
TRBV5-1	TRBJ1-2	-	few	CASSRGGTQDYGYTF
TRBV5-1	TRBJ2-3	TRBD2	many	CASSRLAGADTQYF
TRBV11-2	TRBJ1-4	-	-	CASSFQQGNEKLFF
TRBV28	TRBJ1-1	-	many	CASSWGVRGRWNTEAFF
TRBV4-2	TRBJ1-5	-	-	CASSQDMYAGEGGNQPQHF
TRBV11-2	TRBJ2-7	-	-	CASSDDSREQYF
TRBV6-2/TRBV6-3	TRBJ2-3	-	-	CASSYSDTSTDTQYF
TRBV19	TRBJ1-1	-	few	CASSPAGRAHEAFF
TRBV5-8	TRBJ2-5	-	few	CASSARANQETQYF
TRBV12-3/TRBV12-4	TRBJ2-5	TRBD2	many	CASRVSGSDETQYF
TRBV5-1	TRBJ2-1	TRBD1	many	CASSSGQGMLNEQFF
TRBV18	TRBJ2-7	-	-	CASSPPGTPNYEQYF
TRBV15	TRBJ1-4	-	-	CATSRGPEPRGYLFF
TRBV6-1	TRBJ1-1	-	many	CASSEILNTEAFF
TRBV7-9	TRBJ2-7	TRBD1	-	CASSPAGTESYEQYF
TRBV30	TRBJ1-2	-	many	CAWRAGPVGGYTF
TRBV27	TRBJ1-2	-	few	CASSPRGLLKDGYTF
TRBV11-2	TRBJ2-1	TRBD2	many	CASSLGGGRRYEQFF
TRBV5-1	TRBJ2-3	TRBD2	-	CASSVVAGTSGLTDTQYF
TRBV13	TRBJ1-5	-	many	CASSAAGQPQHF
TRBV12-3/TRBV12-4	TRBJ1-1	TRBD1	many	CASSKGGDRTEAFF
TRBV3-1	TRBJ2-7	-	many	CASSQGTTVEQYF
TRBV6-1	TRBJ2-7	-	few	CASSDPSLGYEQYF
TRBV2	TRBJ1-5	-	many	CASRSHDQPQHF
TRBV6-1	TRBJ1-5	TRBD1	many	CASIATGTSNQPQHF
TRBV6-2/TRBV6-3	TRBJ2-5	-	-	CASNQGETQYF
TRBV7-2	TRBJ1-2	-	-	CASSTQGRGYGYTF
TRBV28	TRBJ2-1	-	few	CASSVPRTLSSYNEQFF
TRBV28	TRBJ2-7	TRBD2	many	CASRGFLAGRYYEQYF
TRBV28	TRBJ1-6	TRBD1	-	CASTSEAGRGRSPLHF
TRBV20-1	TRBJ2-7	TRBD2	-	CSVSGLAGVMYF
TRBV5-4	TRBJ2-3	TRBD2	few	CASSGRLAGGPDTQYF
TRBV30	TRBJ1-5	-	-	CAWSVDLNQPQHF
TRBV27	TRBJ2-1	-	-	CASSPRSGAPYNKQFF
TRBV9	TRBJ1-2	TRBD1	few	CASSGNPGQGGNYGYTF
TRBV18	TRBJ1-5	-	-	CASSFTEGINQPQHF
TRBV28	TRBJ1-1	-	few	CASRKGSTEAFF
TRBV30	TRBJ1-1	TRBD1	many	CAWSMTGGRTEAFF
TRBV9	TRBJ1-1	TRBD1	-	CASSPVGQGGTEAFF
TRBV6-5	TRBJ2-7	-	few	CASNYYEQYF
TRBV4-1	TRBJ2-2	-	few	CASSQAAGYTGELFF